The 2 T cell receptor beta chains listed next were all sequenced from one sample in a study of T-cell memory formation after mild COVID-19. MiXCR was run by TCRdb on the 5' RACE reads, yielding one entry per CDR3 protein. The top ten hold 22% of the sample, which has approximately 300,000 distinct CDR3 sequences, roughly 15% seen once. The sequencing input was PBMCs or a T cell subset sorted from them (not recorded which). The receptors shown here come from a man between 18 and 35 years old who had mild COVID-19 (a few samples of this study predate the infection). Cell type and time point are not known.

This clonotype has more than one count but fewer than ten. CDR3: CASSQRPGLAGTTDTQYF. The CDR3 DNA reads as TGTGCCAGCAGCCAGCGCCCCGGACTAGCGGGGACCACAGATACGCAGTATTTT. This chain joins TRBV14 and TRBJ2-3, with 12 bases identical to TRBD2. Unmatched junction bases numbered 9, after V lost 3 bases and J lost 2 bases. CDR1 SGHDN and CDR2 FVKESK come from the germline V gene. The CDR3 runs to 18 residues.

The CDR3 DNA reads as TGTGCCATCAGTGGGAGAAACACCGGGGAGCTGTTTTTT. Translating it yields CAISGRNTGELFF. The chain couples TRBV10-3 to TRBJ2-2; D is undetermined. V was cut by 4 bases and J by 2 bases, with 5 bases left in between. This CDR3 is 13 amino acids long. Germline loops: CDR1 ENHRY, CDR2 SYGVKD.